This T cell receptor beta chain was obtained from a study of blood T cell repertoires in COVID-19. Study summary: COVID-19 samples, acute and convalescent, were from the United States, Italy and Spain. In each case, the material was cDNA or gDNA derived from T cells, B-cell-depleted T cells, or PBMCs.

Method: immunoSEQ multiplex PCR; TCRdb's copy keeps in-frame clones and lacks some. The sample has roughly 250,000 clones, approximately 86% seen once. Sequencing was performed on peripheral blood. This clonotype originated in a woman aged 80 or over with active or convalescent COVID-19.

Here the CDR3 DNA reads TGTGCCAGCACAAAAGGCGGACAGGGAACTGGAAACACCATATATTTT. It translates to CASTKGGQGTGNTIYF. The chain combines TRBV9 with TRBJ1-3, with 8 positions matching TRBD1. This CDR3 has 16 residues. The trim removed 6 bases at V and 2 bases at J, leaving 10 bases unmatched. Germline assignment: CDR1 SGDLS and CDR2 YYNGEE.